This T cell receptor beta chain was identified in a study of PD-1 blockade in classical Hodgkin lymphoma. Regarding the study as a whole: TCR diversity rose significantly by C4D1 in CD4+ but not CD8+ cells. The diversity seen at baseline in complete responders resembled that of newly diagnosed patients. Those patients who began receiving nivolumab less than 1 year after ASCT had lower diversity, and they were excluded.

This table comes from immunoSEQ multiplex PCR, and its TCRdb copy is limited to in-frame clones, with some not included. This sample has approximately 41,000 clones; approximately 90% occur once, and the top ten carry 5.5%. The germline CDR1 and CDR2 sequences are MNHEY and SVGAGI. This CDR3 is built from 13 residues. Between the trimmed V and J ends, which lost 5 bases and 3 bases, there was a span of 8 bases. Concerning this clone itself: The antigen remains undetermined.

Relapse was seen in all patients after autologous stem cell transplantation, and brentuximab vedotin exposure was variable. Under best response, outcomes were complete response, partial response or progressive disease. The sequence came from a human donor with classical Hodgkin lymphoma. Sequenced here: peripheral blood mononuclear cells (PBMCs), sampled before the second cycle of nivolumab. The chain links TRBV6-5 to TRBJ1-5; D is possibly TRBD1 (6 bases). The CDR3 here is CASSGGINQPQHF. As DNA, the CDR3 is TGTGCCAGCAGTGGGGGCATCAATCAGCCCCAGCATTTT.